A selection of T cell receptor beta chains follows, all from one sample in a study of shared clonotypes between healthy human individuals. TCRdb keeps only in-frame clones here, not all; method: immunoSEQ multiplex PCR. The table lists more than 2 million clones, roughly 93% of them singletons. Sequencing used naive CD8+ T cells from PBMCs. The receptors were gathered from a man younger than 30 in good health. Some clones in this sample may be carry-over from other donors' samples. Each CDR3 is given with its conserved first and last residue. Fields, in order: V gene, D gene, J gene, clone size, CDR3 DNA, CDR3 protein. D genes are given only for firm matches. Expanded clones get a size class; other rows say once, few or many, or leave the size out.

V gene: TRBV27
D gene: NA
J gene: TRBJ1-5
clone size: once
CDR3 DNA: TGTGCCAGCAGTTTTCGACAGCGCAATCAGCCCCAGCATTTT
CDR3 protein: CASSFRQRNQPQHF

V gene: TRBV7-8
D gene: NA
J gene: TRBJ2-7
clone size: NA
CDR3 DNA: TGTGCCAGCAGCTGGGCCTACGAGCAGTACTTC
CDR3 protein: CASSWAYEQYF

V gene: TRBV29-1
D gene: NA
J gene: TRBJ2-7
clone size: NA
CDR3 DNA: TGCAGCGTCCTAGTGCAGCCCTACGAGCAGTACTTC
CDR3 protein: CSVLVQPYEQYF

V gene: TRBV6-4
D gene: NA
J gene: TRBJ1-2
clone size: NA
CDR3 DNA: TGTGCCAGCAGTGACTATACGGCGTGGACGAGGGGCTACACCTTC
CDR3 protein: CASSDYTAWTRGYTF

V gene: TRBV2
D gene: TRBD2
J gene: TRBJ2-7
clone size: NA
CDR3 DNA: TGTGCCAGCATAGGAGTTTTAGCGGGAGGGCCTAATCGTGAGCAGTACTTC
CDR3 protein: CASIGVLAGGPNREQYF

V gene: TRBV19
D gene: NA
J gene: TRBJ2-1
clone size: NA
CDR3 DNA: TGTGCCAGTAGTATGGGTACGGGAGTGCGGAATGAGCAGTTCTTC
CDR3 protein: CASSMGTGVRNEQFF

V gene: TRBV29-1
D gene: NA
J gene: TRBJ2-7
clone size: NA
CDR3 DNA: TGCAGCGTTCTACCCGAAGGAGGGGGTTACTACGAGCAGTACTTC
CDR3 protein: CSVLPEGGGYYEQYF

V gene: TRBV9
D gene: TRBD1
J gene: TRBJ1-2
clone size: NA
CDR3 DNA: TGTGCCAGCAGCGTAGTCGGGGACAGGGGGCGCGTCGGCTACACCTTC
CDR3 protein: CASSVVGDRGRVGYTF

V gene: TRBV2
D gene: TRBD1
J gene: TRBJ1-3
clone size: NA
CDR3 DNA: TGTGCCAGCACCATAACGACAGGGAGGGGAAACACCATATATTTT
CDR3 protein: CASTITTGRGNTIYF

V gene: TRBV28
D gene: NA
J gene: TRBJ2-7
clone size: once
CDR3 DNA: TGTGCCAGCAGTTTGAACCGTGAGCGGATTACCTACGAGCAGTACTTC
CDR3 protein: CASSLNRERITYEQYF

V gene: TRBV11-3
D gene: TRBD2
J gene: TRBJ2-1
clone size: NA
CDR3 DNA: TGTGCCAGCAGCCCTAGCGGGAGCTCCTACAATGAGCAGTTCTTC
CDR3 protein: CASSPSGSSYNEQFF

V gene: TRBV4-2
D gene: NA
J gene: TRBJ2-1
clone size: NA
CDR3 DNA: TGTGCCAGCAGCCAAGTAGGAAAGGAGCAGTTCTTC
CDR3 protein: CASSQVGKEQFF

V gene: TRBV27
D gene: NA
J gene: TRBJ2-1
clone size: NA
CDR3 DNA: TGTGCCAGCAGTACTGTAGCGGCCTTATACAATGAGCAGTTCTTC
CDR3 protein: CASSTVAALYNEQFF

V gene: TRBV7-3
D gene: NA
J gene: TRBJ2-6
clone size: NA
CDR3 DNA: TGTGCCAGCAGCTCGTCCCCTCCCCCTGCCTCTGGGGCCAACGTCCTGACTTTC
CDR3 protein: CASSSSPPPASGANVLTF